The 27 T cell receptor beta chains given below trace back to one sample, sequenced in a study of identifying expanded T cells in peripheral blood. This table comes from immunoSEQ multiplex PCR, and its TCRdb copy is limited to in-frame clones, with some not included. The table shows 80,000 to 90,000 clones, with approximately 86% occurring only once. The specimen sequenced was blood. The receptors were sampled from a person aged 18 to 70 in good health.

V gene TRBV10-2 combines with J gene TRBJ1-1; D unclear. In germline, CDR1 is WSHSY, CDR2 SAAADI. Trimming took off 1 base at V and 5 bases at J, with 11 bases between the two ends. CDR3 length equals 14 residues. This chain's CDR3 is CASSEWREGTEAFF. In nucleotides, the CDR3 is TGCGCCAGCAGTGAGTGGAGGGAAGGGACTGAAGCTTTCTTT.

The gene calls are TRBV4-3 and TRBJ1-1; D not resolved. V was cut by 2 bases and J by 3 bases, with 10 bases left in between. There are 14 residues in the CDR3. Germline V CDR1 and CDR2: LGHNA, YSLEER. The CDR3 coding sequence is TGCGCCAGCAGCCAATACGGTCGGGACACTGAAGCTTTCTTT. It is translated as CASSQYGRDTEAFF.

The V call is TRBV30, the J call TRBJ2-5; D tentatively fits TRBD1 or TRBD2 (5 bases each). Germline loops: CDR1 GTSNPN, CDR2 SVGIG (reference sequence). The length of the CDR3 is 15 residues. Between the trimmed V and J ends, which lost 0 bases and 4 bases, there was a span of 15 bases. Here the CDR3 reads CAWSVPGGGRETQYF. CDR3 coding DNA: TGTGCCTGGAGTGTACCCGGTGGGGGAAGAGAGACCCAGTACTTC.

The chain joins TRBV30 to TRBJ1-2; D might be TRBD1 (6 bases). Trimming cost V 5 bases and J 6 bases, with 16 bases left between them. From germline, CDR1 is GTSNPN and CDR2 SVGIG (reference sequence). The CDR3 is 13 residues long. The chain's CDR3 is CAWRDRYRNGYTF. The CDR3 DNA is TGTGCCTGGCGTGACAGGTATCGGAATGGCTACACCTTC. The whole variable domain, remainder taken from reference TRBV30 and TRBJ1-2, is SQTIHQWPATLVQPVGSPLSLECTVEGTSNPNLYWYRQAAGRGLQLLFYSVGIGQISSEVPQNLSASRPQDRQFILSSKKLLLSDSGFYLCAWRDRYRNGYTFGSGTRLTVV.

The genes are TRBV4-3 and TRBJ2-1; possible D gene TRBD1, 6 bases. CDR3 length: 14 amino acids. V lost 5 bases to trimming and J lost 7 bases, with 15 bases between them. CDR1 and CDR2 from the germline V gene are LGHNA and YSLEER. This CDR3 reads CASSIIQGQNEQFF. CDR3 DNA sequence: TGCGCCAGCAGCATCATCCAGGGGCAGAATGAGCAGTTCTTC.

V is TRBV6-1 and J is TRBJ1-1; D not resolved. From germline, CDR1 is MNHNS and CDR2 SASEGT. This CDR3 has 13 residues. The ends were cut back, 7 bases at V and 5 bases at J, with 14 bases in the middle. DNA of the CDR3: TGTGCCAGCATCTCCCGGATGGGGACTGAAGCTTTCTTT. It encodes CASISRMGTEAFF.

The chain joins TRBV9 to TRBJ2-5; tentatively, D is TRBD2 (6 bases). The V gene's germline CDR1 is SGDLS and CDR2 YYNGEE. Deletions cut 3 bases from V and 3 bases from J, with 6 bases between. The CDR3 length is 12 residues. In DNA form, the CDR3 reads TGTGCCAGCAGCGCTAGCGAAGAGACCCAGTACTTC. Translating gives CASSASEETQYF.

CDR3 in amino acids: CASSSSQGAPEAFF. The CDR3 nucleotides are TGTGCCAGCAGCTCGTCACAGGGTGCCCCTGAAGCTTTCTTT. This rearrangement joins TRBV7-3 to TRBJ1-1; tentatively, D is TRBD1 (6 bases). The germline V gene has CDR1 SGHTA and CDR2 FQGTGA. V was shortened by 4 bases and J by 6 bases, with 15 bases between the two germline ends. This CDR3 is 14 amino acids long.

V is TRBV9 and J is TRBJ2-1; the D is unclear. The CDR3 totals 15 residues. Germline CDR1 and CDR2: SGDLS and YYNGEE. V lost 0 bases and J lost 2, with 9 bases in between. The CDR3 DNA is TGTGCCAGCAGCGTAGGAGGCAACACCTACAATGAGCAGTTCTTC. This translates into CASSVGGNTYNEQFF. Drawing the rest from reference TRBV9 and TRBJ2-1, the complete variable domain is DSGVTQTPKHLITATGQRVTLRCSPRSGDLSVYWYQQSLDQGLQFLIQYYNGEERAKGNILERFSAQQFPDLHSELNLSSLELGDSALYFCASSVGGNTYNEQFFGPGTRLTVL.

The chain joins TRBV7-9 to TRBJ1-1; no definite D call. V lost 3 bases to trimming and J lost 1 base, with 12 bases between them. This CDR3 is built from 15 residues. The germline gives CDR1 SEHNR, CDR2 FQNEAQ (reference sequence). The CDR3 coding sequence is TGTGCCAGCAGCTTTCCCCAGATAAGGAACACTGAAGCTTTCTTT. Amino acid sequence: CASSFPQIRNTEAFF.

This clone was seen once. V is TRBV11-3 and J is TRBJ2-7; tentatively, D is TRBD1 or TRBD2 (5 bases each). V was clipped by 5 bases and J by 0 bases, with 23 bases between them. Germline loops: CDR1 SGHNT, CDR2 YENEEA. CDR3 length: 18 amino acids. In nucleotides, the CDR3 is TGTGCCAGCAGCGTGGGGAGCGGACGGGGACGTAGCTCCTACGAGCAGTACTTC. This translates into CASSVGSGRGRSSYEQYF.

This chain joins TRBV30 and TRBJ2-7; D may correspond to TRBD1 or TRBD2 (6 bases each). Trimming removed 0 bases at V and 1 base at J, with 10 bases between. Germline values: CDR1 GTSNPN, CDR2 SVGIG (reference sequence). The length of the CDR3 is 14 residues. The CDR3 nucleotides are TGTGCCTGGAGTGTAGGGGGGATTTCCTACGAGCAGTACTTC. Protein product: CAWSVGGISYEQYF.

The chain has TRBV18 and TRBJ1-2, with D possibly matching TRBD1 (6 bases). This CDR3 spans 14 amino acids. CDR1 KGHSH and CDR2 LQKENI come from the germline V gene. The V gene lost 3 bases and the J gene lost 3 bases, with 11 bases spanning the gap. The CDR3 protein is CASSPSGTYYGYTF. In DNA, the CDR3 is TGTGCCAGCTCACCTTCAGGGACATACTATGGCTACACCTTC. The variable domain in full, completed from reference TRBV18 and TRBJ1-2, reads NAGVMQNPRHLVRRRGQEARLRCSPMKGHSHVYWYRQLPEEGLKFMVYLQKENIIDESGMPKERFSAEFPKEGPSILRIQQVVRGDSAAYFCASSPSGTYYGYTFGSGTRLTVV.

The rearrangement joins TRBV7-9 to TRBJ2-3, with TRBD1 matching 8 bases. The V gene's germline CDR1 is SEHNR and CDR2 FQNEAQ (reference sequence). The CDR3 is 14 amino acids. V lost 2 bases, J lost 6 bases, and 4 bases stayed unmatched. The CDR3 loop reads CASSLQGARDTQYF. CDR3 DNA: TGTGCCAGCAGCTTACAGGGGGCCAGGGATACGCAGTATTTT.

The chain combines TRBV18 with TRBJ2-1, with D unresolved. Trimming left V 6 bases short and J 0 bases short, with 24 bases between. This CDR3 comprises 19 residues. Germline lookup yields CDR1 KGHSH and CDR2 LQKENI. CDR3 nucleotide sequence: TGTGCCAGCTCCAACCAGAAGATCGGTACCAAGAGCTCCTACAATGAGCAGTTCTTC. Its protein product is CASSNQKIGTKSSYNEQFF. The full variable domain, with the rest looked up from reference TRBV18 and TRBJ2-1, is NAGVMQNPRHLVRRRGQEARLRCSPMKGHSHVYWYRQLPEEGLKFMVYLQKENIIDESGMPKERFSAEFPKEGPSILRIQQVVRGDSAAYFCASSNQKIGTKSSYNEQFFGPGTRLTVL.

V gene TRBV7-2 combines with J gene TRBJ2-7; 9 nucleotides line up with TRBD1. The CDR3 is 15 residues long. Germline V CDR1 and CDR2: SGHTA, FQGNSA. With V trimmed by 5 bases and J by 2 bases, 7 bases remained unmatched. CDR3: CASSVGTGSTYEQYF. In nucleotides, the CDR3 is TGTGCCAGCAGCGTAGGGACAGGGAGTACCTACGAGCAGTACTTC.

This chain links TRBV29-1 with TRBJ2-3, with 8 bases aligning to TRBD2. This CDR3 is built from 18 residues. CDR1 and CDR2 from the germline V gene are SQVTM and ANQGSEA. V trimming: 2 bases; J trimming: 2 bases; junction bases outside the gene matches: 15. The CDR3 loop reads CSVENWGRGALNTDTQYF. The CDR3 DNA is TGCAGCGTTGAAAATTGGGGGCGGGGGGCCCTAAACACAGATACGCAGTATTTT.

A few counts support this clone. This sequence joins TRBV5-5 and TRBJ2-7; TRBD1 matches at 7 bases. Germline V gene lookup returns CDR1 SGHKS and CDR2 YYEKEE (reference sequence). V trimming: 4 bases; J trimming: 5 bases; junction bases outside the gene matches: 3. The CDR3 contains 12 residues. Written as DNA, the CDR3 is TGTGCCAGCAGCCCTGACAGGGACGAGCAGTACTTC. Protein: CASSPDRDEQYF.

This clone was detected once. CDR3 sequence reads: CASREGGYNEQFF. The CDR3 nucleotides read TGTGCCAGTAGGGAGGGGGGGTACAATGAGCAGTTCTTC. The V and J genes are TRBV19 and TRBJ2-1, with D possibly being TRBD2 (7 bases). V was cut by 6 bases and J by 4 bases, with 10 bases left in between. The CDR3 loop spans 13 amino acids. In germline, CDR1 is LNHDA, CDR2 SQIVND (reference sequence).

The CDR3 coding sequence is TGTGCCAGCAGCGTAGGGAGAACGAGCTCCTATAATTCACCCCTCCACTTT. This translates into CASSVGRTSSYNSPLHF. This rearrangement joins TRBV9 to TRBJ1-6; no definite D call. Germline V gene lookup returns CDR1 SGDLS and CDR2 YYNGEE. The CDR3 sequence is 17 residues long. The V and J ends lost 0 bases and 0 bases respectively, with 10 bases between them.

The rearrangement joins TRBV19 to TRBJ2-2; maybe TRBD2 (6 bases). Trimming took off 7 bases at V and 4 bases at J, with 19 bases between the two ends. The CDR3 is made up of 16 amino acids. Germline loops: CDR1 LNHDA, CDR2 SQIVND (reference sequence). Here the CDR3 reads CASTVMGGSVTGELFF. DNA for the CDR3: TGTGCCAGTACCGTGATGGGGGGATCGGTCACCGGGGAGCTGTTTTTT.

This clone was recorded once. The V and J genes are TRBV5-1 and TRBJ2-7; no firm D call. Trimming left V 2 bases short and J 3 bases short, with 9 bases between. CDR1 and CDR2 (germline): SGHRS, YFSETQ. This CDR3 has 13 residues. The CDR3 DNA reads TGCGCCAGCAGCTTTCTTCCAAACTACGAGCAGTACTTC. Encoded protein: CASSFLPNYEQYF.

The chain employs TRBV27 and TRBJ1-1; weak D call: TRBD1 (6 bases). Trimming stripped 0 bases from V and 4 bases from J, with 15 bases between. The germline V gene encodes CDR1 MNHEY and CDR2 SMNVEV (reference sequence). This CDR3 contains 16 residues. The CDR3 loop is CASSLSPNAGVTEAFF. In DNA form, the CDR3 reads TGTGCCAGCAGTTTATCCCCTAATGCAGGGGTCACTGAAGCTTTCTTT.

V gene TRBV5-4 combines with J gene TRBJ2-2; D is possibly TRBD2 (6 bases). Germline CDR1 SGHNT, CDR2 YYREEE (reference sequence). The CDR3 loop spans 17 amino acids. Trimming took off 2 bases at V and 2 bases at J, with 16 bases between the two ends. The CDR3 is CASSFFPGTSNTGELFF. CDR3 nucleotides: TGTGCCAGCAGCTTCTTTCCAGGGACTTCAAACACCGGGGAGCTGTTTTTT.

The genes are TRBV30 and TRBJ2-1, with D perhaps TRBD1 or TRBD2 (6 bases each). Germline loops: CDR1 GTSNPN, CDR2 SVGIG (reference sequence). The CDR3 length is 15 residues. V was pared by 5 bases and J by 5 bases, with 19 bases between. CDR3 nucleotides: TGTGCCTGGGCCAGGGGACTGGGGAAGGACAATGAGCAGTTCTTC. This translates into CAWARGLGKDNEQFF.

V and J are TRBV5-1 and TRBJ1-6; the D is unclear. With 4 bases removed from V and 19 bases from J, the gap between germline ends came to 24 bases. The CDR3 covers 14 residues. In germline, CDR1 is SGHRS, CDR2 YFSETQ. The CDR3, as DNA: TGCGCCAGCAGCGTGGGATTGATGGAGGACCCTCGACACTTT. Protein product: CASSVGLMEDPRHF.

The V gene is TRBV7-9, the J gene TRBJ2-4; unclear D gene. CDR3 length: 17 residues. V lost 3 bases and J 0 bases, leaving 15 bases between the germline ends. CDR1 and CDR2 (germline): SEHNR, FQNEAQ (reference sequence). The CDR3 loop reads CASSLSATIVAKNIQYF. Here the CDR3 DNA reads TGTGCCAGCAGCTTGTCAGCCACCATAGTAGCCAAAAACATTCAGTACTTC.